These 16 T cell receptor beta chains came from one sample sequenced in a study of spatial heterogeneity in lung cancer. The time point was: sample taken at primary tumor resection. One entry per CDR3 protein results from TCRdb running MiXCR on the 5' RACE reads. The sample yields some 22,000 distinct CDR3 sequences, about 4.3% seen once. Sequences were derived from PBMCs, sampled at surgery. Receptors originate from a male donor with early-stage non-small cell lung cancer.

CDR3: CARRDTGTFTCEQYF. CDR3 DNA sequence: TGTGCCAGACGGGACACCGGGACCTTTACATGCGAGCAGTACTTC. The chain carries TRBV28 and TRBJ2-7, with D possibly TRBD1 on 6 matching bases. Between the trimmed V and J ends, which lost 9 bases and 6 bases, there was a span of 24 bases. Germline values: CDR1 MDHEN, CDR2 SYDVKM. The CDR3 is made up of 15 amino acids.

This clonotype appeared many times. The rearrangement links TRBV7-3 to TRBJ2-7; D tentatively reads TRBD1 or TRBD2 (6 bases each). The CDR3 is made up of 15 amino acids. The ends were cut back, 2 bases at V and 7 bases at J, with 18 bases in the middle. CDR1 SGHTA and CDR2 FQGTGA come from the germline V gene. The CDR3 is CASSLAPGAMGEQYF. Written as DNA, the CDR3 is TGTGCCAGCAGCTTAGCCCCGGGGGCCATGGGAGAGCAGTACTTC.

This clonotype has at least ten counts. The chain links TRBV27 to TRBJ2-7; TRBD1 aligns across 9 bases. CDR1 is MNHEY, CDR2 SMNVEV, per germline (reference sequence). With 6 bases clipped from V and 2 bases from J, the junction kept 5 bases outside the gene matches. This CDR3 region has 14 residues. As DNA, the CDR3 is TGTGCCAGCAGACCGACAGGGGGAACCTACGAGCAGTACTTC. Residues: CASRPTGGTYEQYF.

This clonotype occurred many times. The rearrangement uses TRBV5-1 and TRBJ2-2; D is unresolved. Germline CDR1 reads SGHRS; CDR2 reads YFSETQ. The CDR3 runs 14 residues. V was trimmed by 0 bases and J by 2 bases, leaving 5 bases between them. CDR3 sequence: CASSLGGNTGELFF. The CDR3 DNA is TGCGCCAGCAGCTTGGGCGGAAACACCGGGGAGCTGTTTTTT.

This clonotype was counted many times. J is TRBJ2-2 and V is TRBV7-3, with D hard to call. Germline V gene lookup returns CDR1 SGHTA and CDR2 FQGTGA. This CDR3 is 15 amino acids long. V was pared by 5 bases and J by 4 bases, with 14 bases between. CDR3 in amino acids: CASSPTLSGTGELFF. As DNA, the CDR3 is TGTGCCAGCAGCCCCACCCTTAGTGGCACCGGGGAGCTGTTTTTT.

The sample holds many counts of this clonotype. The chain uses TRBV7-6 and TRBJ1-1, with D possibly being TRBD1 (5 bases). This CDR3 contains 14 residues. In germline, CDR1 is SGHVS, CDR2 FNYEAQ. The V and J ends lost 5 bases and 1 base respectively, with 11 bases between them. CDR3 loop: CASSRGQGNTEAFF. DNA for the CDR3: TGTGCCAGCAGCCGAGGGCAGGGGAACACTGAAGCTTTCTTT.

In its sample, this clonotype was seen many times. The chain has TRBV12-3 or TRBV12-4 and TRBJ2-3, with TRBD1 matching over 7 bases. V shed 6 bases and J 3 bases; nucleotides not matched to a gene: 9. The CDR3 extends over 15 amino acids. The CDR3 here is CASSSSTGTTDTQYF. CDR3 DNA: TGTGCCAGCAGCTCATCGACAGGGACAACAGATACGCAGTATTTT.

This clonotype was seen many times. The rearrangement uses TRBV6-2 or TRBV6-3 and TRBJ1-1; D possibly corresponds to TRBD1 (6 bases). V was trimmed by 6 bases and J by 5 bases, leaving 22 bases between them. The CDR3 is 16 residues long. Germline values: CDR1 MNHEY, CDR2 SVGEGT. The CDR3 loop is CASSYRERETGTEAFF. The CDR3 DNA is TGTGCCAGCAGCTACAGGGAACGGGAAACGGGGACTGAAGCTTTCTTT.

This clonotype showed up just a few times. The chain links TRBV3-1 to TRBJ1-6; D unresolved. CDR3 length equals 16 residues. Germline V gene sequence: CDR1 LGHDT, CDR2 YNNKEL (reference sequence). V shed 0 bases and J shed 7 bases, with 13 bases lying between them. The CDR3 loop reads CASSQDPGTRNSPLHF. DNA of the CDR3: TGTGCCAGCAGCCAAGATCCCGGAACGAGGAATTCACCCCTCCACTTT.

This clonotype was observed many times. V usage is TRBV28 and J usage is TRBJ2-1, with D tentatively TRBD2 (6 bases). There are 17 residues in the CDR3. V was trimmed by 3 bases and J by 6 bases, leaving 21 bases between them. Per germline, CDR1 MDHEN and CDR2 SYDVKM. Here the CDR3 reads CASSLGVVGRRGNEQFF. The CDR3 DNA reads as TGTGCCAGCAGTTTGGGGGTGGTGGGGAGGAGGGGCAATGAGCAGTTCTTC.

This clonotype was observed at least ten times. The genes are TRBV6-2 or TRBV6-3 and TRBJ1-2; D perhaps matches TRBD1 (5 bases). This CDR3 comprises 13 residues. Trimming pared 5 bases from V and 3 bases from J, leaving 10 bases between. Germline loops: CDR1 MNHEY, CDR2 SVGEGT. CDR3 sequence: CASSARRDYGYTF. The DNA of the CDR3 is TGTGCCAGCAGTGCTCGCAGGGACTATGGCTACACCTTC.

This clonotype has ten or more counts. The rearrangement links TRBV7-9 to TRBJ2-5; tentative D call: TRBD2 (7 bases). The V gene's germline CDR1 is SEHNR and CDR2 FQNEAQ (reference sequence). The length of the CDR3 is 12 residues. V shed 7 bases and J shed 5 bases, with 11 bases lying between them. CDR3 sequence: CASTKGGETQYF. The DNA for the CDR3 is TGTGCCAGCACCAAGGGGGGGGAGACCCAGTACTTC.

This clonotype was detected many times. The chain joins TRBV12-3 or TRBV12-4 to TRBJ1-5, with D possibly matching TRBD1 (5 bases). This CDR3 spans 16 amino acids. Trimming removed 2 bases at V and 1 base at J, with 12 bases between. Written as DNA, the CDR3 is TGTGCCAGCAGTTTATGGGGGGGTTCAAGCAATCAGCCCCAGCATTTT. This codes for CASSLWGGSSNQPQHF.

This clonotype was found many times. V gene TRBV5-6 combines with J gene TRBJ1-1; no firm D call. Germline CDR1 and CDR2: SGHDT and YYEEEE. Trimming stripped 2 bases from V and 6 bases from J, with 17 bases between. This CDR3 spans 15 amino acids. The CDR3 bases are TGTGCCAGCAGCTTTCTAGCGCGGTGGGATTCTGAAGCTTTCTTT. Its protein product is CASSFLARWDSEAFF.

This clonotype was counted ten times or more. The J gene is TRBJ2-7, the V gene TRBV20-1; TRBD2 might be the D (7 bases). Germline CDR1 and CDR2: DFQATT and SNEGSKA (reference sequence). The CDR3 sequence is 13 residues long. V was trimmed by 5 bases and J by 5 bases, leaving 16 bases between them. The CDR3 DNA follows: TGCAGTGCTCGTCATACGGGGGGCCACGAGCAGTACTTC. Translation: CSARHTGGHEQYF.

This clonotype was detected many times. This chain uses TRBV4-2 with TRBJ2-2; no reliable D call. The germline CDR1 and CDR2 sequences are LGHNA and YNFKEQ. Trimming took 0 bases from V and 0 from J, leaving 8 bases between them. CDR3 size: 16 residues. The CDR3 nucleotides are TGTGCCAGCAGCCAAGATCTGGTAGCGAACACCGGGGAGCTGTTTTTT. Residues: CASSQDLVANTGELFF.